A single sample is the source of the 32 T cell receptor beta chains below, sequenced in a study of blood T cells in healthy people across ages. Alongside a J-beta primer mix, a sample-barcoded 5' primer served in a second PCR lasting roughly 6 to 12 cycles. TCRdb itself ran the 5' RACE reads through MiXCR, one entry per CDR3 protein. This table holds roughly 800,000 distinct CDR3 sequences, 55% to 70% found once. The sequencing input was blood. All receptors come from a man younger than 45 in good health.

The genes are TRBV4-2 and TRBJ2-1; 10 bases fit TRBD2. Germline CDR1 is LGHNA and CDR2 is YNFKEQ. The CDR3 has 20 residues. With 4 bases clipped from V and 2 bases from J, the junction kept 17 bases outside the gene matches. CDR3 bases: TGTGCCAGCAGCCCGAGGACTAGCGGAACCCGACCCGGGGCCTACAATGAGCAGTTCTTC. It codes for CASSPRTSGTRPGAYNEQFF.

The rearrangement joins TRBV28 to TRBJ2-7; possibly TRBD2 for D (5 bases). This CDR3 region has 15 residues. Germline CDR1 and CDR2: MDHEN and SYDVKM. The V end lost 4 bases, the J end lost 2 bases, and 15 bases lay between the germline ends. The CDR3 is CASSSREETTYEQYF. CDR3 in DNA: TGTGCCAGCAGTTCCCGGGAAGAAACTACCTACGAGCAGTACTTC.

The V call is TRBV7-2, the J call TRBJ2-5; 10 positions agree with TRBD2. The CDR3 is made up of 16 amino acids. V lost 3 bases to trimming and J lost 0 bases; unmatched junction nucleotides: 4. Germline V lookup: CDR1 SGHTA, CDR2 FQGNSA. The CDR3 DNA sequence: TGTGCCAGCAGCTTCAGCGGGGGGGCTAACCAAGAGACCCAGTACTTC. This translates into CASSFSGGANQETQYF. The full variable domain, its missing parts supplied by reference TRBV7-2 and TRBJ2-5, is GAGVSQSPSNKVTEKGKDVELRCDPISGHTALYWYRQSLGQGLEFLIYFQGNSAPDKSGLPSDRFSAERTGGSVSTLTIQRTQQEDSAVYLCASSFSGGANQETQYFGPGTRLLVL.

The chain links TRBV29-1 to TRBJ1-1, with TRBD1 as a possible D gene (6 bases). The CDR3 extends over 15 amino acids. Per germline, CDR1 SQVTM and CDR2 ANQGSEA. V shed 0 bases and J shed 2 bases, with 13 bases lying between them. In nucleotides, the CDR3 is TGCAGCGTTGAAGATAACAGGGCTCCTAACACTGAAGCTTTCTTT. Its translation is CSVEDNRAPNTEAFF. The full variable domain, rest sourced from reference TRBV29-1 and TRBJ1-1, is SAVISQKPSRDICQRGTSLTIQCQVDSQVTMMFWYRQQPGQSLTLIATANQGSEATYESGFVIDKFPISRPNLTFSTLTVSNMSPEDSSIYLCSVEDNRAPNTEAFFGQGTRLTVV.

This clonotype was seen a few times. The chain couples TRBV29-1 to TRBJ1-2; D unclear. The CDR3 loop spans 9 amino acids. Deletions cut 3 bases from V and 7 bases from J, with 3 bases between. Germline V gene sequence: CDR1 SQVTM, CDR2 ANQGSEA. CDR3 sequence (DNA): TGCAGCGTTGAGCGTGGCTACACCTTC. Translating it yields CSVERGYTF.

The chain uses TRBV7-2 and TRBJ2-5; 8 bases fit TRBD2. Germline values: CDR1 SGHTA, CDR2 FQGNSA. The V and J ends lost 7 bases and 5 bases, in that order; junction bases with no gene match: 9. CDR3 length: 14 residues. The chain's CDR3 is CASTGGRNRETQYF. CDR3 in DNA: TGTGCCAGCACTGGCGGGAGGAACCGGGAGACCCAGTACTTC.

This clonotype was picked up a small number of times. This rearrangement joins TRBV20-1 to TRBJ2-2; either TRBD1 or TRBD2 may supply D (5 bases each). The V and J ends lost 6 bases and 2 bases respectively, with 13 bases between them. Germline V gene lookup returns CDR1 DFQATT and CDR2 SNEGSKA (reference sequence). The CDR3 totals 14 residues. The CDR3 sequence is CSAAGTVNTGELFF. The CDR3 DNA follows: TGCAGTGCAGCCGGGACGGTAAACACCGGGGAGCTGTTTTTT.

In regard to this clonotype: A junction boundary mismatches the germline segment, possibly from a read error. The chain joins TRBV20-1 to TRBJ1-2; unclear D gene. CDR1 is DFQATT, CDR2 SNEGSKA, per germline (reference sequence). The CDR3 extends over 14 amino acids. CDR3 region: CSAIPHGGDYDYTF. The CDR3 nucleotides read TGCAGTGCTATACCCCACGGCGGGGATTATGACTACACCTTC.

This clonotype was seen just once. The V and J genes are TRBV7-8 and TRBJ2-7; the D call may be TRBD1 or TRBD2 (5 bases each). Trimming left V 3 bases short and J 7 bases short, with 19 bases between. Per the germline V gene, CDR1 is SGHVS and CDR2 is FQNEAQ. The CDR3 covers 15 residues. CDR3 sequence: CASSFAGTYSGEQYF. CDR3 DNA sequence: TGTGCCAGCAGCTTCGCCGGGACCTACTCTGGGGAGCAGTACTTC.

This chain uses TRBV5-1 with TRBJ2-1; 10 nucleotides agree with TRBD2. The CDR3 loop spans 17 amino acids. Germline CDR1 and CDR2: SGHRS and YFSETQ. V gave up 3 bases and J gave up 7 bases; unmatched junction bases: 13. The CDR3 sequence is CASSSRAGGPVENEQFF. In DNA form, the CDR3 reads TGCGCCAGCAGCTCTAGAGCGGGAGGGCCTGTAGAGAATGAGCAGTTCTTC.

This clonotype came up a few times. A junction end diverges from the germline sequence, so it may reflect a read error. J is TRBJ1-1 and V is TRBV5-1, with 7 bases lining up with TRBD1. There are 14 residues in the CDR3. Germline-derived CDR1 and CDR2 are SGHRS and YFSETQ. The CDR3 nucleotides are TGTGCCAGCAGCTTAGGGACAGCGAACACTGAAGCTTTCTTT. Translating gives CASSLGTANTEAFF.

The genes are TRBV7-3 and TRBJ1-1; no reliable D call. The germline V and J ends were trimmed by 6 bases and 8 bases, with 16 bases remaining between them. Germline CDR1 is SGHTA and CDR2 is FQGTGA. The CDR3 totals 13 residues. Here the CDR3 DNA reads TGTGCCAGCAGTATACAGACGGGTACAGAAGCTTTCTTT. Protein: CASSIQTGTEAFF.

To note about this clonotype: At one of its ends the junction is not consistent with the germline gene, which may arise from a read error. The V call is TRBV10-2, the J call TRBJ2-3; D gene ambiguous. The CDR3 has 12 residues. Germline V gene lookup returns CDR1 WSHSY and CDR2 SAAADI. The CDR3 DNA is TGCGCCAGCATTGAGACCACAGATACGCAGTATTTT. It is translated as CASIETTDTQYF.

This clonotype turned up a few times. The rearrangement links TRBV20-1 to TRBJ2-3; no clear D gene. The V gene's germline CDR1 is DFQATT and CDR2 SNEGSKA (reference sequence). The V end was cut by 6 bases, the J end by 1 base, with 17 bases between. The CDR3 runs to 15 residues. The CDR3 sequence is CSALLGRGGTDTQYF. In DNA form, the CDR3 reads TGCAGTGCGCTCCTTGGGCGAGGAGGCACAGATACGCAGTATTTT.

This rearrangement joins TRBV7-9 to TRBJ1-2; D is possibly TRBD1 (5 bases). The CDR3 has 12 residues. The V and J ends lost 7 bases and 6 bases respectively, with 12 bases between them. CDR1 is SEHNR, CDR2 FQNEAQ, per germline (reference sequence). The CDR3 loop is CASTVQGDGYTF. CDR3 nucleotides: TGTGCCAGCACCGTCCAGGGAGATGGCTACACCTTC.

This clonotype showed up just a few times. The chain is built from TRBV28 and TRBJ2-1; TRBD2 matches 15 bases. Germline CDR1 is MDHEN and CDR2 is SYDVKM. J gave up 10 bases and V 5 bases, and 9 bases lay outside the gene matches. The CDR3 length is 16 residues. The CDR3 nucleotides read TGTGCCAGCAGTCCCGCGGGACTAGCGGGAGGTGGGGAGCAGTTCTTC. Translated, it gives CASSPAGLAGGGEQFF.

This clonotype has only a few counts. This chain uses TRBV7-6 with TRBJ2-7; TRBD2 agrees at 8 bases. This CDR3 comprises 15 residues. CDR1 SGHVS and CDR2 FNYEAQ come from the germline V gene. Trimming removed 7 bases from V and 0 bases from J; junction bases left unmatched: 8. Here the CDR3 reads CASTAGLGSSYEQYF. Here the CDR3 DNA reads TGTGCCAGCACCGCGGGACTAGGTTCCTCCTACGAGCAGTACTTC.

The V gene is TRBV6-9, the J gene TRBJ2-7; D gene uncertain. The CDR3 has 12 amino acids. The V end was cut by 7 bases, the J end by 1 base, with 8 bases between. Germline CDR1 and CDR2: MNHGY and SVAAGI. Written as DNA, the CDR3 is TGTGCCAGCACCTGTAGTTCCTACGAGCAGTACTTC. Protein sequence: CASTCSSYEQYF.

This clonotype was detected only a few times. V usage is TRBV29-1 and J usage is TRBJ2-2, with 7 positions matching TRBD2. With 3 bases clipped from V and 2 bases from J, the junction kept 6 bases outside the gene matches. CDR1 is SQVTM, CDR2 ANQGSEA, per germline. The CDR3 extends over 15 amino acids. The CDR3 loop is CSVDNGRPNTGELFF. In DNA form, the CDR3 reads TGCAGCGTTGATAACGGGAGGCCTAACACCGGGGAGCTGTTTTTT.

Only one count was recorded for this clonotype. The chain is built from TRBV20-1 and TRBJ2-7; 10 nucleotides line up with TRBD1. The J call may be wrong; the DNA end is better matched by TRBJ2-5. Germline loops: CDR1 DFQATT, CDR2 SNEGSKA (reference sequence). This CDR3 has 15 residues. The CDR3 DNA sequence: TGCAGTGCTAGGGGGGACAGGGGAGTCGCTGGGACCCAGTACTTC. Its translation: CSARGDRGVAGTQYF.

The chain has TRBV4-3 and TRBJ1-2; TRBD1 agrees at 7 bases. Germline assignment: CDR1 LGHNA and CDR2 YSLEER. V was clipped by 3 bases and J by 6 bases; unmatched bases: 13. CDR3 size: 16 residues. The CDR3 is CASSHADRATGNGYTF. The CDR3 bases are TGCGCCAGCAGCCACGCTGACAGGGCTACGGGAAATGGCTACACCTTC.

V gene TRBV7-8 combines with J gene TRBJ2-1, with 10 bases fitting TRBD2. The V segment lost 6 bases and the J segment 4 bases; nucleotides outside the gene matches: 6. The V gene's germline CDR1 is SGHVS and CDR2 FQNEAQ. The CDR3 covers 15 residues. In DNA, the CDR3 is TGTGCCAGCAGAACCCTAGCGGGAGCATACAATGAGCAGTTCTTC. Translating gives CASRTLAGAYNEQFF.

J is TRBJ2-5 and V is TRBV29-1; 7 bases fit TRBD2. Gene TRBJ2-1 matches the end of the DNA better, so the J call may be wrong. CDR1 SQVTM and CDR2 ANQGSEA come from the germline V gene. The CDR3 has 14 amino acids. The CDR3 is CSVRGSGDQETQFF. As DNA, the CDR3 is TGCAGCGTTCGGGGCAGCGGGGACCAAGAGACCCAGTTCTTC.

The rearrangement links TRBV28 to TRBJ2-5; 12 positions agree with TRBD2. Per germline, CDR1 MDHEN and CDR2 SYDVKM. CDR3 length equals 16 residues. J lost 11 bases, V lost 2 bases, and 12 bases had no gene match. CDR3 sequence: CASSLRTSGNLREQYF. The CDR3 region has the DNA TGTGCCAGCAGTTTAAGGACTAGCGGGAACCTTAGGGAGCAGTACTTC.

The CDR3 DNA reads TGTGCCATCAGTACGGGGTACCAAGAGACCCAGTACTTC. Translation: CAISTGYQETQYF. The chain combines TRBV10-3 with TRBJ2-5; tentatively, D is TRBD2 (5 bases). CDR3 length equals 13 residues. V was clipped by 5 bases and J by 0 bases, with 7 bases between them. Germline V gene lookup returns CDR1 ENHRY and CDR2 SYGVKD.

V gene TRBV20-1 combines with J gene TRBJ2-7; 9 bases fit TRBD1. The trim removed 4 bases at V and 5 bases at J, leaving 6 bases unmatched. This CDR3 is built from 13 residues. The germline V gene has CDR1 DFQATT and CDR2 SNEGSKA (reference sequence). CDR3 sequence reads: CSAKWTGANEQYF. The CDR3 DNA follows: TGCAGTGCTAAATGGACAGGGGCAAACGAGCAGTACTTC.

A few counts support this clonotype. The chain has TRBV7-2 and TRBJ2-1, with D possibly matching TRBD1 (6 bases). Germline V gene data show CDR1 as SGHTA and CDR2 as FQGNSA. This CDR3 has 15 residues. V lost 3 bases, J lost 0 bases, and 9 bases lay in between. In DNA form, the CDR3 reads TGTGCCAGCAGCTTGGGGGCCGTCTCCTACAATGAGCAGTTCTTC. Amino acid sequence: CASSLGAVSYNEQFF.

The rearrangement joins TRBV20-1 to TRBJ2-1; no clear D gene. Germline lookup yields CDR1 DFQATT and CDR2 SNEGSKA (reference sequence). The length of the CDR3 is 12 residues. V shed 6 bases and J shed 7 bases, with 13 bases lying between them. DNA of the CDR3: TGCAGTGCCCCGGATATGGGGAATGAGCAGTTCTTC. This encodes CSAPDMGNEQFF.

The chain carries TRBV20-1 and TRBJ2-3, with D perhaps matching TRBD2 (6 bases). CDR1 and CDR2 (germline): DFQATT, SNEGSKA (reference sequence). V lost 2 bases, J lost 2 bases, and 14 bases lay in between. This CDR3 spans 15 amino acids. CDR3 amino acids: CSARKIGRPTDTQYF. The CDR3 DNA reads TGCAGTGCTAGAAAAATCGGGAGACCCACAGATACGCAGTATTTT.

This clonotype came up once. The chain joins TRBV20-1 to TRBJ2-7, with 10 bases that match TRBD2. V was pared by 1 base and J by 5 bases, with 8 bases of the junction left unmatched. CDR1 and CDR2 from the germline V gene are DFQATT and SNEGSKA (reference sequence). This CDR3 region has 15 residues. CDR3 bases: TGCAGTGCTAGAGGACCCACTAGCGGGGACGACGAGCAGTACTTC. It specifies CSARGPTSGDDEQYF.

This clonotype occurred a few times. The chain recombines TRBV24-1 with TRBJ2-1; D is unresolved. V lost 5 bases and J 2 bases, leaving 6 bases between the germline ends. The germline gives CDR1 KGHDR, CDR2 SFDVKD. The CDR3 covers 13 residues. The CDR3 reads CATSAGPYNEQFF. The CDR3 bases are TGTGCCACCAGTGCCGGCCCCTACAATGAGCAGTTCTTC.

The V gene is TRBV4-2, the J gene TRBJ1-5; 7 nucleotides line up with TRBD1. Germline V CDR1 and CDR2: LGHNA, YNFKEQ. The CDR3 contains 14 residues. With V trimmed by 3 bases and J by 6 bases, 5 bases remained unmatched. The CDR3 loop reads CASSQATGSQPQHF. The CDR3 bases are TGTGCCAGCAGCCAGGCGACAGGGAGTCAGCCCCAGCATTTT.